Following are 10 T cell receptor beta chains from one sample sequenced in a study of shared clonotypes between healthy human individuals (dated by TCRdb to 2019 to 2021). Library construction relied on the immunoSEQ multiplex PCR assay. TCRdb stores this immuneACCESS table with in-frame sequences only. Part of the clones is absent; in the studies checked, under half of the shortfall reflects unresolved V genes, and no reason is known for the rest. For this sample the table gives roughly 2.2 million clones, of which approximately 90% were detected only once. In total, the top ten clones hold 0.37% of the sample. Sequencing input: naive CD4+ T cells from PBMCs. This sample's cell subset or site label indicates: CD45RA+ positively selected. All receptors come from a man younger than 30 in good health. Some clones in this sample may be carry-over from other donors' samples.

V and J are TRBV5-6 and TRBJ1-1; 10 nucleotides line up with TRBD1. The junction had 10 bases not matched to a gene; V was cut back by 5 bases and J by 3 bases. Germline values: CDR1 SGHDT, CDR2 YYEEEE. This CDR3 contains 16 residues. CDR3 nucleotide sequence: TGTGCCAGCAGATCGGGGGCCGGGACAGGGGACACTGAAGCTTTCTTT. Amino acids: CASRSGAGTGDTEAFF.

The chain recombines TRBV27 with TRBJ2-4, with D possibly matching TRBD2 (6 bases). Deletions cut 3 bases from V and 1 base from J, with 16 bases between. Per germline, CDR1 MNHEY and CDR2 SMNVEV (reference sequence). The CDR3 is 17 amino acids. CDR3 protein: CASSFGGIGAAKNIQYF. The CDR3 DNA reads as TGTGCCAGCAGTTTTGGCGGGATTGGGGCGGCCAAAAACATTCAGTACTTC.

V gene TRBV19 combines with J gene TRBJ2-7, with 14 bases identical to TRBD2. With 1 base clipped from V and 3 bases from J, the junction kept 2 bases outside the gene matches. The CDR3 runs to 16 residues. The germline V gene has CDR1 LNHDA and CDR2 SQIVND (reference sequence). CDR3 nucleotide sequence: TGTGCCAGTAGTATAGGACTAGCGGGAGGGCGCTACGAGCAGTACTTC. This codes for CASSIGLAGGRYEQYF.

CDR3 sequence: CASSPRGRGSYNEQFF. For the CDR3, the DNA is TGTGCCAGCAGTCCCCGCGGGCGAGGCTCCTACAATGAGCAGTTCTTC. The genes are TRBV27 and TRBJ2-1; possible D gene TRBD2, 5 bases. Trimming stripped 5 bases from V and 0 bases from J, with 14 bases between. Germline CDR1 and CDR2: MNHEY and SMNVEV (reference sequence). The CDR3 length is 16 residues.

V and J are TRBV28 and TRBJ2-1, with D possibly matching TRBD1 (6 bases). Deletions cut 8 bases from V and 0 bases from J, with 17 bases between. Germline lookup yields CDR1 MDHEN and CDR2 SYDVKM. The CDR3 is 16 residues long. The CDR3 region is CASRAGAFGSYNEQFF. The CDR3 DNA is TGTGCCAGCCGCGCAGGGGCCTTCGGCTCCTACAATGAGCAGTTCTTC.

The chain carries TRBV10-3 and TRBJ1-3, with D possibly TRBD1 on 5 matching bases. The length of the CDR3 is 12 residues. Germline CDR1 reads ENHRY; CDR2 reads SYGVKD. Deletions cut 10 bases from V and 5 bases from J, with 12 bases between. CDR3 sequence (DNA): TGTGCCAGACCGGGACGGAGAAACACCATATATTTT. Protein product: CARPGRRNTIYF.

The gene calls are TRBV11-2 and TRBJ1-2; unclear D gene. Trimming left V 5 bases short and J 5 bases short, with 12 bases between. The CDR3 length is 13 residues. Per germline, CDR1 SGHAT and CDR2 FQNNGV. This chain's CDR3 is CASSPPGSYGYTF. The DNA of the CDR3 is TGTGCCAGCAGCCCACCGGGGAGTTATGGCTACACCTTC.

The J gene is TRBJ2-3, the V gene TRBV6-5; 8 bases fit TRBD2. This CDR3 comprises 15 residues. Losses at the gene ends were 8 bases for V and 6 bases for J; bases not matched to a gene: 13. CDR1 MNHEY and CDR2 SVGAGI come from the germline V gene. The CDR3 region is CASGAVSGSGDTQYF. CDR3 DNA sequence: TGTGCCAGCGGGGCGGTGAGCGGGAGTGGTGATACGCAGTATTTT.

As DNA, the CDR3 is TGTGCCAGCAGCCCCCGAACCGAATCGAACACCATATATTTT. Amino acids: CASSPRTESNTIYF. The chain is built from TRBV9 and TRBJ1-3; D remains ambiguous. The germline gives CDR1 SGDLS, CDR2 YYNGEE. V was clipped by 4 bases and J by 7 bases, with 15 bases between them. The CDR3 has 14 amino acids.

DNA for the CDR3: TGTGCCAGCAGTTTGATCCTGAACACTGAAGCTTTCTTT. Translating gives CASSLILNTEAFF. The chain joins TRBV27 to TRBJ1-1; D is uncertain. The CDR3 runs to 13 residues. V was cut by 3 bases and J by 0 bases, with 5 bases left in between. CDR1 and CDR2 (germline): MNHEY, SMNVEV (reference sequence).